Only a few counts were recorded for the clone carrying this TCR beta chain. Antigen specificity is unknown. Germline and junction disagree at one end, which may indicate a read error. The data derive from a study of T cell repertoires in cytomegalovirus infection. Study overall: Signatures in public TCR beta sequences pointed to both CMV infection and matching HLA type. Study conclusions and caveats: What dominated the ex vivo response were HLA-C-restricted CMV-specific TCR beta clonotypes. Adding up the frequency of public TCR beta families identified people who carried CMV plus the relevant HLA.

TCRdb ran MiXCR on the reads and lists one entry per CDR3 protein. Found here are fewer than 550,000 distinct CDR3 sequences, approximately 16% of them singletons; the top ten hold about 24%. Germline V gene data show CDR1 as SGHVS and CDR2 as FNYEAQ. The CDR3 sequence is 15 residues long. The sequencing sample was made of CD8+ T cells from PBMCs. The receptor's source is a human donor in good health (CMV status not recorded). Some clones in this sample may be carry-over from other donors' samples. The rearrangement uses TRBV7-6 and TRBJ2-5; TRBD1 matches 11 bases. Here the CDR3 DNA reads TGTGCTAGCAGCTTAGGGACAGGGGGAATGGAGACCCAGTACTTC. Protein sequence: CASSLGTGGMETQYF.